This entry is about one T cell receptor beta chain. Its antigen is undetermined. This entry belongs to a study of early T cells in non-severe SARS-CoV-2 infection. Study-level information: Unsorted whole-blood RNA was sequenced in bulk, leaving chains unpaired. Overall study findings and caveats: VDJdb matching favored anti-spike CD8 responses, missing private and CD4 specificities.

Researchers attached unique molecular identifiers to individual cDNA molecules. MiXCR, applied by TCRdb to the 5' RACE reads, yields one record per CDR3 protein. This table has 20,000 to 25,000 distinct CDR3 sequences, about 4.9% appearing once. J lost 7 bases, V lost 2 bases, and 18 bases had no gene match. The CDR3 has 17 amino acids. Per the germline V gene, CDR1 is SGHRS and CDR2 is YFSETQ. Sequencing was carried out using whole blood. This sequence joins TRBV5-1 and TRBJ2-7; TRBD2 agrees at 7 bases. This receptor was taken from an adult who was a healthcare worker with PCR-confirmed SARS-CoV-2 infection or an uninfected control (not recorded which). This CDR3 reads CASSLKETRGRPGEQYF. The CDR3 DNA reads TGCGCCAGCAGCTTAAAAGAGACGCGCGGGAGACCTGGGGAGCAGTACTTC.